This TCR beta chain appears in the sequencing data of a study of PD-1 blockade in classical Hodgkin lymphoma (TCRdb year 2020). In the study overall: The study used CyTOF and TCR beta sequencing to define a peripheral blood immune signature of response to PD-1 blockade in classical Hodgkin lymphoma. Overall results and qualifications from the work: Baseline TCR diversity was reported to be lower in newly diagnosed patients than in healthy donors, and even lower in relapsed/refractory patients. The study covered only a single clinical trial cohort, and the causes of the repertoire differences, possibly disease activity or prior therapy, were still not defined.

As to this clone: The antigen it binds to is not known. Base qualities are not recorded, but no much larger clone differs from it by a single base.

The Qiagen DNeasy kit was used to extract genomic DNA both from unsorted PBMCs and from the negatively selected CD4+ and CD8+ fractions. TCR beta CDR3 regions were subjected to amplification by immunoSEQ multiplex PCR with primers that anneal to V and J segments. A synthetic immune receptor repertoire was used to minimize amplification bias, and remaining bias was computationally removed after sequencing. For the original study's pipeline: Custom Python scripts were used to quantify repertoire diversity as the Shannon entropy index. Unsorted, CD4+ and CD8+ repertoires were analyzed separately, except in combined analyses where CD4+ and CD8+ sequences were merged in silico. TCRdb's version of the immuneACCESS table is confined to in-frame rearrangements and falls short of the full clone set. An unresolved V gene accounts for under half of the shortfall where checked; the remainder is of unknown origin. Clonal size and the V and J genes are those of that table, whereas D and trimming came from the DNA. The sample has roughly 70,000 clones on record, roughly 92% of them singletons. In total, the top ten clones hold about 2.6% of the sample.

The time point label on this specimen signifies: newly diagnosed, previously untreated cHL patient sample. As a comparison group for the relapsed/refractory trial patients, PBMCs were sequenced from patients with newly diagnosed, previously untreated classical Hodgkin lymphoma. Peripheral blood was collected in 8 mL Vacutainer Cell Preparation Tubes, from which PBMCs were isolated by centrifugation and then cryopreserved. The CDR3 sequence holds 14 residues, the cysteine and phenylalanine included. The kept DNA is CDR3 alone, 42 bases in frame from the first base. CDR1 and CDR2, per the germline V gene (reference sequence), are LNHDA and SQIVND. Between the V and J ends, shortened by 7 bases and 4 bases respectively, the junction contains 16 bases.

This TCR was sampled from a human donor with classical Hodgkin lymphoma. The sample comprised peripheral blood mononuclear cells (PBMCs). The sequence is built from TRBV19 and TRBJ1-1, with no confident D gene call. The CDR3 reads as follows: CASNEVGSGTEAFF. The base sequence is TGTGCCAGTAACGAGGTAGGCTCGGGCACTGAAGCTTTCTTT.